Here is one T cell receptor (beta chain) with its context. Antigen specificity is unknown. The data originate from a study of post-analysis software for immune sequencing data. Incorporated into the TCR beta cDNA libraries were unique molecular identifiers, which served to reduce PCR and sequencing biases. TCRdb fed the PCR reads into MiXCR, producing one record per CDR3 protein. Altogether a few hundred thousand distinct CDR3 sequences are present, 30% to 45% being singletons, with the ten largest covering roughly 13%. Trimming cost V 3 bases and J 4 bases; bases outside gene matches: 3. This CDR3 has 14 amino acids. Germline V gene sequence: CDR1 SGHTA, CDR2 FQGNSA. The study's findings and limits: Comparison of patients with controls showed four or five TRBV segments more frequent in patients, TRBV5-6, TRBV5-1 and TRBV20-1 among them.

The material sequenced was blood. The chain links TRBV7-2 to TRBJ2-3, with 8 bases aligning to TRBD2. This receptor was obtained from a girl aged 10-17 years with multiple sclerosis. CDR3 region: CASSFRLAPDTQYF. The CDR3 DNA follows: TGTGCCAGCAGCTTCCGACTAGCGCCAGATACGCAGTATTTT.